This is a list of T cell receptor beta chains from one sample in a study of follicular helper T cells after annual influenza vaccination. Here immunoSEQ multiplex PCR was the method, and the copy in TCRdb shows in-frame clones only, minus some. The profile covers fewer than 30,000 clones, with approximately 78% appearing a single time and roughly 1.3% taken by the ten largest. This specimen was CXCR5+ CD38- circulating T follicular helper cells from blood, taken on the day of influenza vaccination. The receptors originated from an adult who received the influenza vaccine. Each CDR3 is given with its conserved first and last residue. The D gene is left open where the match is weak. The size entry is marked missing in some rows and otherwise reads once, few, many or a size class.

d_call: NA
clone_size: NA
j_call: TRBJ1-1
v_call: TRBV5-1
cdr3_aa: CASSPSGAGAKRGTEAFF
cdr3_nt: TGCGCCAGCAGCCCATCTGGGGCAGGGGCTAAGAGGGGCACTGAAGCTTTCTTT

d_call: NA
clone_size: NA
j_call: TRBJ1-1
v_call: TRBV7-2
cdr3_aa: CASSLDGSSNTEAFF
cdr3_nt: TGTGCCAGCAGCTTAGATGGCAGTTCGAACACTGAAGCTTTCTTT

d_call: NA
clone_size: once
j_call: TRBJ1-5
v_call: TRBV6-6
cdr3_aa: CASRQGAGPQHF
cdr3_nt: TGTGCCAGCAGACAGGGAGCAGGGCCCCAGCATTTT

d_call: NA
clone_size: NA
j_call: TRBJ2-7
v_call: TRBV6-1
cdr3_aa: CASSPTRVGEQYF
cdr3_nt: TGTGCCAGCAGTCCGACCAGGGTAGGCGAGCAGTACTTC

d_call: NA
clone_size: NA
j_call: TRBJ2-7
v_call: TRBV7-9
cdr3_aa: CASSPRGPFEQYF
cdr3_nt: TGTGCCAGCAGCCCGAGAGGTCCGTTCGAGCAGTACTTC

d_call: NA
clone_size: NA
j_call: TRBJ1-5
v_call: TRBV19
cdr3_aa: CASSIARGNQPQHF
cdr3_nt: TGTGCCAGTAGTATAGCGAGGGGCAATCAGCCCCAGCATTTT

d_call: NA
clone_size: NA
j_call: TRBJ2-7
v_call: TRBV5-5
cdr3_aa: CASSLVTGSSYEQYF
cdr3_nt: TGTGCCAGCAGCTTGGTTACAGGGAGCTCCTACGAGCAGTACTTC

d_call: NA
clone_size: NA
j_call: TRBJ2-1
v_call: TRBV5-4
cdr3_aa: CASSLAEGKGGDEQFF
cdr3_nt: TGTGCCAGCAGCTTGGCTGAGGGGAAGGGCGGGGATGAGCAGTTCTTC

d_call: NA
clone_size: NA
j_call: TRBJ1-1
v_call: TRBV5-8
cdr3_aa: CASIKGQGNTEAFF
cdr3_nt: TGTGCCAGCATTAAGGGGCAGGGGAACACTGAAGCTTTCTTT

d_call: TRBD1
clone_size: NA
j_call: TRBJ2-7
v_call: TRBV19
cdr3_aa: CASSVTGQGPYEQYF
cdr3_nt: TGTGCCAGTAGTGTAACGGGACAGGGCCCCTACGAGCAGTACTTC

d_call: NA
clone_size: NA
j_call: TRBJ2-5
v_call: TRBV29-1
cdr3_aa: CSAGEGATGTQYF
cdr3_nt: TGCAGCGCCGGTGAGGGAGCCACGGGGACCCAGTACTTC

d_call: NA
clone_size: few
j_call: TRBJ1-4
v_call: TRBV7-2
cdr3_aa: CASSLEGRRDEKLFF
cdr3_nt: TGTGCCAGCAGCTTAGAGGGGAGGAGAGATGAAAAACTGTTTTTT

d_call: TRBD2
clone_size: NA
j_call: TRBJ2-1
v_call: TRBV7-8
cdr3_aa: CASGSDRGGEQFF
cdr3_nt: TGTGCCAGCGGCTCAGACCGGGGGGGTGAGCAGTTCTTC

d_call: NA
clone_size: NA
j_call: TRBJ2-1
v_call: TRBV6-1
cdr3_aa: CASSGIKGSDEQFF
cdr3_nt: TGTGCCAGCAGTGGAATTAAGGGGTCGGATGAGCAGTTCTTC

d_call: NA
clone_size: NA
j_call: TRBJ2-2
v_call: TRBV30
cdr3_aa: CAWSVRGAGTGELFF
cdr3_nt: TGTGCCTGGAGTGTCAGGGGCGCAGGTACCGGGGAGCTGTTTTTT

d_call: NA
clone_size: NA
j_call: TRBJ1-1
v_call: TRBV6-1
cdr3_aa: CASIHSNTEAFF
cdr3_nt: TGTGCCAGCATCCACTCGAACACTGAAGCTTTCTTT

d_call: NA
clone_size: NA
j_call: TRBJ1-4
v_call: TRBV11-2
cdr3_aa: CASSPGAVNEKLFF
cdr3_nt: TGTGCCAGCAGCCCAGGGGCAGTAAATGAAAAACTGTTTTTT

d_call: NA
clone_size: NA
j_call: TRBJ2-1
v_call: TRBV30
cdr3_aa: CAWSRSGLQNEQFF
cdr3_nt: TGTGCCTGGAGTCGGTCTGGACTACAAAATGAGCAGTTCTTC

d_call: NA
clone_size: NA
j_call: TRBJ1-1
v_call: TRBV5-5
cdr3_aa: CASSHRWGTEAFF
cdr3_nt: TGTGCCAGCAGCCACAGGTGGGGAACTGAAGCTTTCTTT

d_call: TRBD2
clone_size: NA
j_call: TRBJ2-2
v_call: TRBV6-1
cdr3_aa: CASSVSGGANTGELFF
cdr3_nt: TGTGCCAGCAGTGTTAGCGGGGGGGCGAACACCGGGGAGCTGTTTTTT

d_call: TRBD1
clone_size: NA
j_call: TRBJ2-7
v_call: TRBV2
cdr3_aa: CASSPDRAYEQYF
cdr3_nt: TGTGCCAGCTCCCCCGACAGGGCCTACGAGCAGTACTTC

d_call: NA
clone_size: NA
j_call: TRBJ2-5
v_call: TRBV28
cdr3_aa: CASSLTVQETQYF
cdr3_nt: TGTGCCAGCAGTTTAACTGTTCAAGAGACCCAGTACTTC

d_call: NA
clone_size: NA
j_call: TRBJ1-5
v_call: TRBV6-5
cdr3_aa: CASRAGESMPQHF
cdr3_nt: TGTGCCAGCAGAGCCGGGGAATCGATGCCCCAGCATTTT

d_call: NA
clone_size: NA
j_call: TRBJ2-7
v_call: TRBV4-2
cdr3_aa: CASSQDRVAREQYF
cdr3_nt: TGTGCCAGCAGCCAAGATCGGGTAGCCCGGGAGCAGTACTTC

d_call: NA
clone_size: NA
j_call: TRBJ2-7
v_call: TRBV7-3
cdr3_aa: CASSLTPGVTEQYF
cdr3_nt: TGTGCCAGCAGCTTAACTCCGGGGGTAACCGAGCAGTACTTC

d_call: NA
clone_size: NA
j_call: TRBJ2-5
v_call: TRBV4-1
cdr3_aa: CASSPQVRGTETQYF
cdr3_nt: TGCGCCAGCAGCCCCCAGGTAAGGGGGACAGAGACCCAGTACTTC

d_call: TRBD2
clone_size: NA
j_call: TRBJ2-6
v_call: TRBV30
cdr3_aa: CAWSKRGGASGANVLTF
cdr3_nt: TGTGCCTGGAGTAAGCGGGGGGGGGCCTCTGGGGCCAACGTCCTGACTTTC

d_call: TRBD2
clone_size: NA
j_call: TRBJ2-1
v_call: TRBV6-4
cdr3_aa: CASSRTSGSYNEQFF
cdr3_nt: TGCGCCAGCAGCCGAACTAGCGGCTCCTACAATGAGCAGTTCTTC

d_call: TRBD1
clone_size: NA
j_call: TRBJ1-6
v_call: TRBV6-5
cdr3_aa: CASSRGDRGNSPLHF
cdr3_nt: TGTGCCAGCAGCCGCGGGGACAGGGGTAATTCACCCCTCCACTTT

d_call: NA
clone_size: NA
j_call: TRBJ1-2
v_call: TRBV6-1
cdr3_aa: CASSERTYGYTF
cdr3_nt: TGTGCCAGCAGTGAGCGAACCTATGGCTACACCTTC

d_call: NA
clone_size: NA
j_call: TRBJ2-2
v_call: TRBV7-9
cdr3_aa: CASSLGGGTGELFF
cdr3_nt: TGTGCCAGCAGCTTAGGCGGTGGAACCGGGGAGCTGTTTTTT

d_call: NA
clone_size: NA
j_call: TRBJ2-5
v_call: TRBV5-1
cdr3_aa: CASSERTAFKETQYF
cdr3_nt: TGCGCCAGCAGCGAACGGACAGCCTTTAAAGAGACCCAGTACTTC

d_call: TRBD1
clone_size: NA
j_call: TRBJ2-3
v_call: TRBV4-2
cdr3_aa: CASGQVGGQGAADTQYF
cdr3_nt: TGTGCCAGCGGCCAAGTGGGGGGACAGGGGGCAGCAGATACGCAGTATTTT

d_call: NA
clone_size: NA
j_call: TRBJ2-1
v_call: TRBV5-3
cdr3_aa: CARSLSLDEQFF
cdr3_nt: TGTGCCAGAAGCTTGAGTCTAGATGAGCAGTTCTTC

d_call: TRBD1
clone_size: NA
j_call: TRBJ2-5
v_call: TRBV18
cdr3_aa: CASSPIIEQGEQYF
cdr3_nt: TGTGCCAGCTCACCGATAATCGAACAGGGGGAGCAGTACTTC

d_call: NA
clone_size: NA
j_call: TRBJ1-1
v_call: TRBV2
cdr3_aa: CASSASLRVVNTEAFF
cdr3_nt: TGTGCCAGCAGTGCCTCCCTGAGGGTTGTGAACACTGAAGCTTTCTTT

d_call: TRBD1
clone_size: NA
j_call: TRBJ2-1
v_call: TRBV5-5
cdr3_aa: CASSKDRGRGVSGSNNEQFF
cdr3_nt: TGTGCCAGCAGCAAGGACAGGGGGCGGGGGGTTAGCGGGAGTAACAATGAGCAGTTCTTC